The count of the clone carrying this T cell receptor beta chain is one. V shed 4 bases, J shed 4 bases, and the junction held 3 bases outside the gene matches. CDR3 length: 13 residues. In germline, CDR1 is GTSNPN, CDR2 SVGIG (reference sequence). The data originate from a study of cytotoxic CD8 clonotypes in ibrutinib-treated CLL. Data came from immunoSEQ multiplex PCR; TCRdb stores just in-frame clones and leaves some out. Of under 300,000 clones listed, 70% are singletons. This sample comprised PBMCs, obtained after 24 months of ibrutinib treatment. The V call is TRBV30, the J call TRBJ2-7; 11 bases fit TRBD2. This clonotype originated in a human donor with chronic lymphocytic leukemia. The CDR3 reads CAWTSGRLYEQYF. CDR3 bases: TGTGCCTGGACTAGCGGGAGGTTATACGAGCAGTACTTC.